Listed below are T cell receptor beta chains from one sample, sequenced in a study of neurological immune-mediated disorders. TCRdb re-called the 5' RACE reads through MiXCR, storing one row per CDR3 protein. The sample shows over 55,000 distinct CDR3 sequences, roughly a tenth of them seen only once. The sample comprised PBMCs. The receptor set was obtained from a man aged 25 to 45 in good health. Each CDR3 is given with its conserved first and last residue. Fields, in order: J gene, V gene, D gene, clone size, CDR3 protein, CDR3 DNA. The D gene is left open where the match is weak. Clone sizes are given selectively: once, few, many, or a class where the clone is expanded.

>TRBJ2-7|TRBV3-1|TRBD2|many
CASSQDKGREVHEQYF
TGTGCCAGCAGCCAAGATAAAGGGCGGGAGGTCCATGAGCAGTACTTC
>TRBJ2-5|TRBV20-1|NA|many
CSARSVSQETQYF
TGCAGTGCTAGATCGGTTAGCCAAGAGACCCAGTACTTC
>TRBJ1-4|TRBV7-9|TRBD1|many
CASSLLGTGFVNEKLFF
TGTGCCAGCAGCTTACTCGGGACAGGGTTTGTTAATGAAAAACTGTTTTTT
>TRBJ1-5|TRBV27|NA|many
CASTSGNQPQHF
TGTGCCAGCACCTCGGGGAATCAGCCCCAGCATTTT
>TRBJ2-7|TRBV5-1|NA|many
CASSSPWPEPYEQYF
TGCGCCAGCAGCTCCCCCTGGCCAGAACCCTACGAGCAGTACTTC
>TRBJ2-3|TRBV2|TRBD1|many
CASSDRGLTDTQYF
TGTGCCAGCAGCGACAGGGGGCTTACAGATACGCAGTATTTT
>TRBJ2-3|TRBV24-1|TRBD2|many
CATSDLQTSARTDTQYF
TGTGCCACCAGTGATTTGCAGACTAGCGCTAGGACAGATACGCAGTATTTT
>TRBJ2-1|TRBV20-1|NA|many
CSAQKYYNEQFF
TGCAGTGCTCAGAAATACTACAATGAGCAGTTCTTC
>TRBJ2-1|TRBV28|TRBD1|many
CASREGQGYNEQFF
TGTGCCAGCAGGGAAGGACAGGGGTACAATGAGCAGTTCTTC
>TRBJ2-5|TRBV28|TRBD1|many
CASSSTRAGGRETQYF
TGTGCCAGCAGCTCGACACGGGCAGGGGGTCGAGAGACCCAGTACTTC
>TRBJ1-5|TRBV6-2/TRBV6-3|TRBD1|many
CASSRTGSSNQPQHF
TGTGCCAGCAGCCGGACAGGGAGTAGCAATCAGCCCCAGCATTTT
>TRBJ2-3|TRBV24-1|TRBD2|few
CATSEPGRRLAGTSTDTQYF
TGTGCCACCAGTGAACCGGGACGGAGACTAGCGGGAACTAGCACAGATACGCAGTATTTT
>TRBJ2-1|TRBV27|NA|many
CASSLKRGNRNEQFF
TGTGCCAGCAGTTTAAAGCGCGGTAACCGCAATGAGCAGTTCTTC
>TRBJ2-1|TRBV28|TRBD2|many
CASSSGGLAGAYNEQFF
TGTGCCAGCAGTTCTGGGGGTCTAGCGGGAGCGTACAATGAGCAGTTCTTC
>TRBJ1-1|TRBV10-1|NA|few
CASSLEFGTEAFF
TGCGCCAGCAGTCTGGAATTTGGCACTGAAGCTTTCTTT
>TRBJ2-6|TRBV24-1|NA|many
CATSDVGAGANVLTF
TGTGCCACCAGTGACGTCGGGGCGGGGGCCAACGTCCTGACTTTC
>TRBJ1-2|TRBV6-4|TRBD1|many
CASSESGGADGYTF
TGTGCCAGCAGTGAATCAGGGGGCGCGGATGGCTACACCTTC
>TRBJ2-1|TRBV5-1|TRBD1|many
CASSLRQGVINEQFF
TGCGCCAGCAGCCTAAGACAGGGGGTGATCAATGAGCAGTTCTTC
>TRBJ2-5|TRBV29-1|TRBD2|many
CSVEPTSGRRGDETQYF
TGCAGCGTTGAGCCGACTAGCGGACGACGGGGGGATGAGACCCAGTACTTC
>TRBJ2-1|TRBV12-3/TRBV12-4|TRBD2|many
CASTIVGRAHNEQFF
TGTGCCAGCACTATTGTCGGGAGGGCCCACAATGAGCAGTTCTTC
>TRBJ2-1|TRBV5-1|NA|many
CASSLVGLHEQFF
TGCGCCAGCAGCTTGGTCGGGCTCCATGAGCAGTTCTTC
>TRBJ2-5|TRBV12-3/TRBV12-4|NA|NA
CASSFGLAQETQYF
TGTGCCAGCAGTTTTGGGCTAGCGCAAGAGACCCAGTACTTC
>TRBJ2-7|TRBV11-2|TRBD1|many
CASSLARDSSSYEQYF
TGTGCCAGCAGCTTAGCTAGGGACAGTTCCTCCTACGAGCAGTACTTC
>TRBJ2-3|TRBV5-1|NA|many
CASRLASSTDTQYF
TGCGCCAGCAGGTTAGCGAGTAGCACAGATACGCAGTATTTT
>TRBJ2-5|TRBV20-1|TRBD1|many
CSALGQGPGETQYF
TGCAGTGCTTTGGGACAGGGGCCGGGGGAGACCCAGTACTTC
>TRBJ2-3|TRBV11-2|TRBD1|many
CASSSLMTGGFTDTQYF
TGTGCCAGCAGCTCCCTGATGACAGGGGGCTTTACAGATACGCAGTATTTT
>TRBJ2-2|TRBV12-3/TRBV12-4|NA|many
CASSLGTAQFSDTGELFF
TGTGCCAGCAGTTTAGGGACAGCGCAATTCTCCGACACCGGGGAGCTGTTTTTT
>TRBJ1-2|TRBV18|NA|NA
CASSPQGTPNYGYTF
TGTGCCAGCTCACCACAGGGGACTCCTAACTATGGCTACACCTTC
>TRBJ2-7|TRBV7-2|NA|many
CASSTTPSYEQYF
TGTGCCAGCAGCACAACCCCCTCCTACGAGCAGTACTTC
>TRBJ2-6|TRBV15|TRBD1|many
CATSPRPGQASGANVLTF
TGTGCCACCAGCCCCCGACCGGGACAGGCCTCTGGGGCCAACGTCCTGACTTTC
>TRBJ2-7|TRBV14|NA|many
CASSHRRYEQYF
TGTGCCAGCAGCCACCGACGCTACGAGCAGTACTTC
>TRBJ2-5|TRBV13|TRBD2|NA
CASSLFGGTHQETQYF
TGTGCCAGCAGCTTATTCGGGGGGACGCACCAAGAGACCCAGTACTTC
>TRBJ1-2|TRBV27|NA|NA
CASGTTWGGGYTF
TGTGCCAGCGGAACCACGTGGGGAGGAGGCTACACCTTC
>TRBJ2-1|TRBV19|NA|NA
CASRGGVQGFNEQFF
TGTGCCAGTAGAGGAGGTGTACAGGGATTCAATGAGCAGTTCTTC
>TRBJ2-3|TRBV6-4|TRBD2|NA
CASSEGAGGVDTQYF
TGTGCCAGCAGTGAGGGAGCGGGAGGCGTAGATACGCAGTATTTT
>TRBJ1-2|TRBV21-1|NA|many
CASSKPRQFNYGYTF
TGTGCCAGCAGCAAACCCCGACAGTTTAACTATGGCTACACCTTC
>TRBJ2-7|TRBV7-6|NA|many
CASSPVPDNSYEQYF
TGTGCCAGCAGCCCGGTACCGGACAACTCCTACGAGCAGTACTTC
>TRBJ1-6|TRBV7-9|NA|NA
CASSPGGGNSPLHF
TGTGCCAGCAGCCCCGGCGGGGGAAATTCACCCCTCCACTTT
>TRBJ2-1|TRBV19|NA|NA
CASSPAPDNEQFF
TGTGCCAGTAGTCCGGCCCCAGACAATGAGCAGTTCTTC
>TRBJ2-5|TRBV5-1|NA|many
CASSDGSGETQYF
TGCGCCAGCAGCGACGGATCTGGAGAGACCCAGTACTTC
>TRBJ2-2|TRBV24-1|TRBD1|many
CATSDPGQGGTGELFF
TGTGCCACCAGTGATCCTGGACAGGGGGGCACCGGGGAGCTGTTTTTT
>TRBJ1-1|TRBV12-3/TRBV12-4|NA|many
CASSLGWTEAFF
TGTGCCAGCAGTTTAGGGTGGACTGAAGCTTTCTTT
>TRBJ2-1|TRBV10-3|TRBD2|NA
CAITMTSGSYNEQFF
TGTGCCATCACTATGACTAGCGGTTCCTACAATGAGCAGTTCTTC
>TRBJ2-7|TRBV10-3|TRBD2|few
CAIRADGTSGRAHEQYF
TGTGCCATCAGGGCTGACGGAACTAGCGGGAGGGCCCACGAGCAGTACTTC
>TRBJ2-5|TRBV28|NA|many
CASSQQGDEETQYF
TGTGCCAGCAGTCAACAGGGTGACGAAGAGACCCAGTACTTC
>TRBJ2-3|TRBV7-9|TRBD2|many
CASSFLGGLAGADTQYF
TGTGCCAGCAGCTTTCTCGGGGGACTAGCGGGAGCAGATACGCAGTATTTT
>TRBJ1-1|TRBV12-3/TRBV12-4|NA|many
CASSFDGGNTEAFF
TGTGCCAGCAGTTTTGACGGGGGCAACACTGAAGCTTTCTTT
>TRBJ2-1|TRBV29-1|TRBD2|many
CSGGWRLAGSYNEQFF
TGCAGCGGCGGATGGCGACTAGCTGGATCCTACAATGAGCAGTTCTTC
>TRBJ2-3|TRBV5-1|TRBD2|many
CASSSQLAGGQSDTQYF
TGCGCCAGCAGCTCACAACTAGCGGGAGGTCAGTCAGATACGCAGTATTTT
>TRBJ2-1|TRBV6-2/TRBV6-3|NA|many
CASSYLAYEQFF
TGTGCCAGCAGTTACCTAGCCTATGAGCAGTTCTTC
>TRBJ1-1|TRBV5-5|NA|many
CASSGGGNTEAFF
TGTGCCAGCAGCGGGGGGGGGAACACTGAAGCTTTCTTT
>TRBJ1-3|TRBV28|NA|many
CASSRAGSSGNTIYF
TGTGCCAGCAGCCGCGCCGGGAGCTCTGGAAACACCATATATTTT
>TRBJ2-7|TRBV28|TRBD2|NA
CASSPPSGMEQYF
TGTGCCAGCAGTCCTCCTAGCGGGATGGAACAGTACTTC
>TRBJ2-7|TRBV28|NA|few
CASSAHQGADEQYF
TGTGCCAGCAGCGCACACCAGGGTGCGGACGAGCAGTACTTC